This T cell receptor (beta chain) emerged from a study of CD8 T cells in Susac syndrome. With random hexamers, reverse transcription was performed on roughly 0.5 to 1 ug of RNA. TCRdb re-called the immunoSEQ multiplex PCR reads through MiXCR, storing one row per CDR3 protein. The data hold around 150,000 distinct CDR3 sequences, with 85% to 95% observed a single time. The sequenced material came from CD8+ T cells from PBMCs. This TCR came from a human donor with Susac syndrome.

The CDR3 DNA is TGTGCCAGCAGTTACTCGTATCTCGGCGTAACCTACGAGCAGTACTTC. It yields the protein CASSYSYLGVTYEQYF. The chain combines TRBV6-5 with TRBJ2-7; D is ambiguous. V lost 0 bases and J 2 bases, leaving 14 bases between the germline ends. Germline CDR1 and CDR2: MNHEY and SVGAGI. The CDR3 runs to 16 residues.